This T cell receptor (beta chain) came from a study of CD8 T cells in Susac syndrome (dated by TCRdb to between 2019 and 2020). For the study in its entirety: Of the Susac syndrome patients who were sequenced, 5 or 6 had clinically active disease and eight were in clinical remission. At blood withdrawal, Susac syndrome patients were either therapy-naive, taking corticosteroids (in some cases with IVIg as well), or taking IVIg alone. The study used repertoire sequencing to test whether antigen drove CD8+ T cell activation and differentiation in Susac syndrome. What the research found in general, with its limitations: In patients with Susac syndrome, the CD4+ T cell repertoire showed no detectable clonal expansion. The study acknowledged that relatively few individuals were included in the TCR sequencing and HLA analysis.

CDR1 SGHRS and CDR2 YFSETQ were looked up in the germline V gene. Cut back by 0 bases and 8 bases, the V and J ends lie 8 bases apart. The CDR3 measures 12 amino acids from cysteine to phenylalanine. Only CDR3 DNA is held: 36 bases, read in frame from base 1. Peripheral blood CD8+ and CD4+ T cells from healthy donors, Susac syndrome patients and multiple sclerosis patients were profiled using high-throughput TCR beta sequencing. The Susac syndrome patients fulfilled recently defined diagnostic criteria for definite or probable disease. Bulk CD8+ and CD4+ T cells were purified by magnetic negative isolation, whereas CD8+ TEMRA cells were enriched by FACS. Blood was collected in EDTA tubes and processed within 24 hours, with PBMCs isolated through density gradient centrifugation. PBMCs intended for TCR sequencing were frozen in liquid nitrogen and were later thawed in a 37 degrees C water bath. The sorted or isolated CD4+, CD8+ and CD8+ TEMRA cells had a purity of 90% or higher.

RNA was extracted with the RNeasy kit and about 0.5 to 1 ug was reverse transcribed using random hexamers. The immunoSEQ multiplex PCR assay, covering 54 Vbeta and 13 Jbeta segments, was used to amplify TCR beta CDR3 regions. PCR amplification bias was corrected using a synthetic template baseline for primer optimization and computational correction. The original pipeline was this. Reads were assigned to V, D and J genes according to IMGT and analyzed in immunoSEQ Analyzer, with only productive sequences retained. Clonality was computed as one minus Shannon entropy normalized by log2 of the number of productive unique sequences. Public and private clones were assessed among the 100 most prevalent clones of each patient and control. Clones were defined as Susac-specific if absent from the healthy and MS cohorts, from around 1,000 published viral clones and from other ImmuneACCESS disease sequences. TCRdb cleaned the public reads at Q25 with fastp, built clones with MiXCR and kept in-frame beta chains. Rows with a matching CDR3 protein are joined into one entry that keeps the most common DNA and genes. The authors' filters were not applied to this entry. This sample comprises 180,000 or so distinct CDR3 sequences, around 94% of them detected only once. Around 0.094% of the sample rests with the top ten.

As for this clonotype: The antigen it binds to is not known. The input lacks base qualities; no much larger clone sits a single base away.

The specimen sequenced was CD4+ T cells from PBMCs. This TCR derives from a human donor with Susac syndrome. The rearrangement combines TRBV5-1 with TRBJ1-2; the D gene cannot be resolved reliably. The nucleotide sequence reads TGCGCCAGCAGCTTGGATCTCTCGGGCTACACCTTC. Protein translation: CASSLDLSGYTF.